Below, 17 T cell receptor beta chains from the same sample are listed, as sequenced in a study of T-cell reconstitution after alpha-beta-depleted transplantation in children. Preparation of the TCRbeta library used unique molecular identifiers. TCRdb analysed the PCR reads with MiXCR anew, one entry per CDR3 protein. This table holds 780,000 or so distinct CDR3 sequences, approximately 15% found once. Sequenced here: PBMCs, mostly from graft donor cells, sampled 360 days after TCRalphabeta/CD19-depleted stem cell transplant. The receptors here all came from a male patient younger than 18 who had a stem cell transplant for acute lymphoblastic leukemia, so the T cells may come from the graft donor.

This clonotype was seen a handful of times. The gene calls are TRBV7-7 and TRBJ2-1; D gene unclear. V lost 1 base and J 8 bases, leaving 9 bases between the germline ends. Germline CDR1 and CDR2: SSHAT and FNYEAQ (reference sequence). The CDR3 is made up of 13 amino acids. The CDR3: CASSLGNGYEQFF. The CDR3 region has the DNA TGTGCCAGCAGCTTAGGGAACGGGTATGAGCAGTTCTTC. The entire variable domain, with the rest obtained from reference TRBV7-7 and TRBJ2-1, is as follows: GAGVSQSPRYKVTKRGQDVTLRCDPISSHATLYWYQQALGQGPEFLTYFNYEAQPDKSGLPSDRFSAERPEGSISTLTIQRTEQRDSAMYRCASSLGNGYEQFFGPGTRLTVL.

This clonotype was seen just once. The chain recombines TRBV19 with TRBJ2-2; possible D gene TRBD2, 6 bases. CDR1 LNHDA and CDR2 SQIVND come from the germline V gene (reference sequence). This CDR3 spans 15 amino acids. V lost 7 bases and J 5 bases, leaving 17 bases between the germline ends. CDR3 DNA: TGTGCCAGTAAATACGGCGGGGCCGGGACCGGGGAGCTGTTTTTT. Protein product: CASKYGGAGTGELFF.

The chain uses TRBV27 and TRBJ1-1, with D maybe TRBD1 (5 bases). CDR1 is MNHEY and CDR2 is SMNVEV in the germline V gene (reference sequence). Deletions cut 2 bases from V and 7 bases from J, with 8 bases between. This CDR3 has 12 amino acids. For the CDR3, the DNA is TGTGCCAGCAGTTTACCGGGACTTGAAGCTTTCTTT. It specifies CASSLPGLEAFF.

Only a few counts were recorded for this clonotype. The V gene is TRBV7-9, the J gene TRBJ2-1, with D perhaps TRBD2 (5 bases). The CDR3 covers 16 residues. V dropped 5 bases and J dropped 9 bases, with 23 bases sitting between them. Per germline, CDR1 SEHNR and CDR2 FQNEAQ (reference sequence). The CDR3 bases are TGTGCCAGCAGCCTAGGATCCCGCCGGGGTATCGGTGAGCAGTTCTTC. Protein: CASSLGSRRGIGEQFF.

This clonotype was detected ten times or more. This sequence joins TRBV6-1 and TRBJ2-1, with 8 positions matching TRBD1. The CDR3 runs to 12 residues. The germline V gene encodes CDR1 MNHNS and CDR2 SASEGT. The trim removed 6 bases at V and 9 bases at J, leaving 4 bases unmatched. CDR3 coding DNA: TGTGCCAGCAGGGATACAGGGGGTGAGCAGTTCTTC. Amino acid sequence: CASRDTGGEQFF.

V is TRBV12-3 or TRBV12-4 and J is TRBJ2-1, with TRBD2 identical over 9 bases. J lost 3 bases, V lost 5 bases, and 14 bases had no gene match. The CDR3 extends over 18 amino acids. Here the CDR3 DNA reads TGTGCCAGCAGTCCCCCTTTTCGGCGGGAGGGGGGCTACAATGAGCAGTTCTTC. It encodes CASSPPFRREGGYNEQFF.

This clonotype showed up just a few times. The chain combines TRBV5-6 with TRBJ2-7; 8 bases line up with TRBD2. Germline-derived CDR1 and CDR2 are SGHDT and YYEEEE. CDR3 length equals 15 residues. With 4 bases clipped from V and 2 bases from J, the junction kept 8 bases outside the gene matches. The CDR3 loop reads CASSRLAMGTYEQYF. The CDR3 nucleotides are TGTGCCAGCAGCAGACTAGCGATGGGGACCTACGAGCAGTACTTC.

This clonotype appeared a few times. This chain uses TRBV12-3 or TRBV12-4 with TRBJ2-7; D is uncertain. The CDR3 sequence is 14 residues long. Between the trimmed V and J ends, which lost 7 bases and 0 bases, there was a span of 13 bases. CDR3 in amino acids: CASTLGISSYEQYF. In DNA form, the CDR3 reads TGTGCCAGCACCCTCGGAATCAGCTCCTACGAGCAGTACTTC.

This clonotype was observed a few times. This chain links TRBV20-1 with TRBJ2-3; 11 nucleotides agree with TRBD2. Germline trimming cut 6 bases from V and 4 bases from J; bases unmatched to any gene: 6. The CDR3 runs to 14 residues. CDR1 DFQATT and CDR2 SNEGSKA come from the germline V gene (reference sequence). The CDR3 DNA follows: TGCAGTGCCGGTAGCGGGAGGGCCGCAGATACGCAGTATTTT. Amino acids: CSAGSGRAADTQYF.

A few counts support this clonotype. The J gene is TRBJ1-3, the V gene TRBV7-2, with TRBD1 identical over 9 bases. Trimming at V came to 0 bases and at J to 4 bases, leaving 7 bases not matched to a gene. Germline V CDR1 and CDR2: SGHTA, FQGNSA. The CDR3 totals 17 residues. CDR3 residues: CASSLAGQGRRGNTIYF. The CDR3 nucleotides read TGTGCCAGCAGCTTAGCCGGACAGGGGAGGCGGGGAAACACCATATATTTT.

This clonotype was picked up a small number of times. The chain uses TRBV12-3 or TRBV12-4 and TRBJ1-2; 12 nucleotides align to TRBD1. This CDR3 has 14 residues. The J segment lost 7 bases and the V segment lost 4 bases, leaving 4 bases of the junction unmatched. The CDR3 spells CASSSGQGARGYTF. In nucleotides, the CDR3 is TGTGCCAGCAGTTCGGGACAGGGGGCGCGTGGCTACACCTTC.

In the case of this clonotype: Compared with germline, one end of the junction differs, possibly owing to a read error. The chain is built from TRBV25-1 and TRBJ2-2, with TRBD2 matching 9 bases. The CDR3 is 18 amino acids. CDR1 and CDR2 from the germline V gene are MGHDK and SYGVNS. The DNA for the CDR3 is TGTGCCAGCAGTGATTCCCGGACTAGCGCTGCGAACACCGAGGAGCTGTTTTTT. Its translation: CASSDSRTSAANTEELFF.

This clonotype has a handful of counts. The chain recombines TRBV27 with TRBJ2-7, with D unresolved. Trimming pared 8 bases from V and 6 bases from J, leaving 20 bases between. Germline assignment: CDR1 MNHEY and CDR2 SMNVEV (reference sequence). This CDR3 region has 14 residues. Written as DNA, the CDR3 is TGTGCCAGCGGAAGCAAGACATCTCTATTCGAGCAGTACTTC. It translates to CASGSKTSLFEQYF.

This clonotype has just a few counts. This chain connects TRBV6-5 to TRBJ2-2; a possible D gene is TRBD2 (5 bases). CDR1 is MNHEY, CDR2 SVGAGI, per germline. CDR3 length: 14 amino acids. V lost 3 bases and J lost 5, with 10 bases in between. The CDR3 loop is CASSYGPGTGELFF. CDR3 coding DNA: TGTGCCAGCAGTTATGGGCCGGGGACCGGGGAGCTGTTTTTT.

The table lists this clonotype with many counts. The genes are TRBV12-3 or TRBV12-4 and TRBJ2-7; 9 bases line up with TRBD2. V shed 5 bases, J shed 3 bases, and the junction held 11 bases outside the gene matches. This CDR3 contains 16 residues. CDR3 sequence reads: CASSDLTSGTDYEQYF. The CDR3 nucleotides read TGTGCCAGCAGTGACCTGACTAGCGGCACAGACTACGAGCAGTACTTC.

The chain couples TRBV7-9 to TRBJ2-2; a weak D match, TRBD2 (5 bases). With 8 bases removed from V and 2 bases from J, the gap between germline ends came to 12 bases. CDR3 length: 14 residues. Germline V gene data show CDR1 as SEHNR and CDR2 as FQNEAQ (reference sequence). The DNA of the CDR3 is TGTGCCAGCGGAGAGGGAGTAAACACCGGGGAGCTGTTTTTT. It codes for CASGEGVNTGELFF. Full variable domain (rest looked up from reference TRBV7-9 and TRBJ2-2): DTGVSQNPRHKITKRGQNVTFRCDPISEHNRLYWYRQTLGQGPEFLTYFQNEAQLEKSRLLSDRFSAERPKGSFSTLEIQRTEQGDSAMYLCASGEGVNTGELFFGEGSRLTVL.

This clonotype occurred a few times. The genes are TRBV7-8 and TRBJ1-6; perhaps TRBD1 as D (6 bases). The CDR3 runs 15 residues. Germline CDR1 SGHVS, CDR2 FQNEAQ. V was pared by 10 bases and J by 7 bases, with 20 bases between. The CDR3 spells CATRNRAGLNSPLHF. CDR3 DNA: TGTGCCACCAGGAACAGGGCCGGTCTAAATTCACCCCTCCACTTT.